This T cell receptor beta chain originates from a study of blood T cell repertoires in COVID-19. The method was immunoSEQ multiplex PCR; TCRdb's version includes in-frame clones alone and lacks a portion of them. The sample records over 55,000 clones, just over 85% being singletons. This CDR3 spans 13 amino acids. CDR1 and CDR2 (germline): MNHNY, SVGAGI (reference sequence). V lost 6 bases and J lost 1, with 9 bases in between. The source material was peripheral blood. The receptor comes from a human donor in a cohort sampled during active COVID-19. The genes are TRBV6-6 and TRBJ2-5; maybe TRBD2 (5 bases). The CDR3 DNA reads TGTGCCAGCAGGAGGACTTTCCAAGAGACCCAGTACTTC. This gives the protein CASRRTFQETQYF.